The TCR beta chain described here comes from a study of cytomegalovirus exposure and HLA in healthy donors. Sequenced by immunoSEQ multiplex PCR; TCRdb stores in-frame clones only, minus some. The sample includes about 120,000 clones, around 85% seen only once; the top ten take 2.1%. The germline V and J ends were trimmed by 1 base and 2 bases, with 12 bases remaining between them. Germline CDR1 is SGHAT and CDR2 is FQNNGV. The CDR3 is made up of 15 amino acids. Sequencing used PBMCs. This sequence originates from a woman in her twenties or thirties in good health and CMV-seronegative. The gene calls are TRBV11-2 and TRBJ2-7; a weak D match, TRBD1 (6 bases). The CDR3 region is CASSLGPQGTYEQYF. The CDR3 DNA reads TGTGCCAGCAGCTTAGGGCCACAGGGTACCTACGAGCAGTACTTC.